The sequence of this T cell receptor (beta chain) was determined in a study of blood T cell repertoires in COVID-19. V lost 8 bases to trimming and J lost 4 bases, with 12 bases between them. The length of the CDR3 is 13 residues. The germline V gene has CDR1 LNHDA and CDR2 SQIVND (reference sequence). Measured with immunoSEQ multiplex PCR; TCRdb has only the in-frame clones, and not every one. The sample holds tens of thousands of clones; over 75% are singletons and the top ten take about 6.4%. The material sequenced was peripheral blood. This TCR was sampled from a man aged 70 or older with acute or convalescent COVID-19. The V and J genes are TRBV19 and TRBJ1-5; D not certain. DNA of the CDR3: TGTGCCAGTCATGGACGGGAAAATCAGCCCCAGCATTTT. This encodes CASHGRENQPQHF.